This T cell receptor beta chain originates from a study of blood T cell repertoires in COVID-19. Study summary: T cells, B-cell-depleted T cells, or PBMCs provided the cDNA or gDNA that served as material.

In germline, CDR1 is WNHNN, CDR2 SYGVQD (reference sequence). V was pared by 10 bases and J by 4 bases, with 12 bases between. This CDR3 region has 12 residues. This table comes from immunoSEQ multiplex PCR, and its TCRdb copy is limited to in-frame clones, with some not included. The sample has some 260,000 clones; over 75% are singletons. This chain connects TRBV10-1 to TRBJ2-3; D ambiguous. The sample consisted of peripheral blood. This receptor was obtained from a woman aged 70 to 79 with COVID-19, enrolled during active disease. As DNA, the CDR3 is TGCGCCATCAAAAGACTCGCAGATACGCAGTATTTT. As protein: CAIKRLADTQYF.